The present entry profiles one T cell receptor beta chain with its context. Its antigen remains undetermined. There are no base qualities to consult, and no much larger clone falls within one base. Each donor gave one peripheral blood draw, roughly 120 mL on average, collected into heparinised tubes. A BD FACSAria II was used to sort naive, central memory, regulatory and stem cell-like memory CD4+ T cells with a panel that included CD45RO, CCR7, CD25, CD127, CD95 and CD27. Purity was above 95% for every sorted population. Right away, PBMCs were isolated by Lymphoprep density gradient centrifugation and were stained directly, with no culture step. So that batch effects would be minimized, each experiment stained and sorted samples in pairs, pairing one healthy donor with one patient. The High Capacity cDNA Reverse Transcription Kit was used to reverse transcribe all of the isolated RNA, meaning that expressed TCRB transcripts were what got sequenced. Deep immunoSEQ sequencing was performed on naive, central memory and regulatory T cell samples, with an average of around 3.5 million total reads per sample. After sorted cells were lysed in RLT buffer, RNA was extracted with DNase-treated RNeasy Micro or Mini kits, with the choice depending on cell number. Each cell subset was processed separately to prevent cross-contamination, with patient and healthy donor samples processed together. TCRB sequences were amplified from cDNA with the immunoSEQ multiplex PCR, producing 87-bp fragments spanning the CDR3 region. Sequencing of the amplicons was performed on the Illumina HiSeq platform. The authors' analysis ran thus. PCR bias was computationally corrected using synthetic template baselines, reads within Hamming distance 2 were collapsed, and singletons that could not be merged were discarded. Reads were aligned against IMGT so that V, D and J genes, CDR3 length and insertions or deletions at six rearrangement sites could be assigned. Clonotype counts were normalized to sorted cell number within each subset before computing true diversity and Gini coefficients with the tcR R package. The overlap coefficient, calculated on TCRB nucleotide sequences, was used to measure repertoire sharing. As a proxy for the pre-selection repertoire, out-of-frame TCRB sequences from naive cells were analyzed. This is the immuneACCESS table as TCRdb keeps it, with only in-frame sequences that have V and J called. A part of the clones is gone; compared with another copy, unresolved V genes explain less than half, and the rest is unexplained. That table gives V, J and clone size, and the DNA gave D and trimming. The sample table shows a few hundred thousand clones, and roughly 11% are seen once. More than 0.015% of the sample lies in the top ten.

This sample stems from a study of beta chain features in type 1 diabetes (dated by TCRdb to the late 2010s). Regarding the research as a whole: Patients and healthy donors did not differ in mean age, gender distribution, total cell number or subset yield. Naive and central memory subsets were obtained from all 30 or so donors, but regulatory and stem cell-like memory subsets were isolated from only 8 patients and roughly eight healthy donors. A total of 100 million to 110 million sorted cells were examined across all samples, and a strong correlation was observed between cell number per subset and RNA yield. In the study, recently diagnosed type 1 diabetes patients and matched healthy donors were compared on the TCRB repertoires of their sorted circulating CD4+ T cell subsets. Points the paper makes about the study in general: A moderate but significant shortening of TCRB CDR3 length was observed in type 1 diabetes patients in all four CD4+ subsets. Naive, central memory and regulatory TCRB repertoires appeared more similar among patients than among healthy donors. Sequencing cDNA rather than genomic DNA could over-represent highly expressing activated cells, although activation and CD3 levels did not differ between groups. Shorter templates might be favored by PCR, yet because patient and control samples were amplified and corrected together, any such skew would affect both groups equally. Because small numbers of individuals were included in the HLA sub-analyses, any influence of HLA type on TCRB rearrangement was left unresolved. At VDJ recombination sites, type 1 diabetes patients had fewer insertions and more deleted nucleotides, which implies abnormalities in thymic rearrangement.

V trim: 4 bases; J trim: 4 bases; unmatched bases: 3. From a lookup of the germline V gene (reference sequence), CDR1 and CDR2 are SGHNT and YYREEE. The cysteine opens and the phenylalanine closes a CDR3 of 14 amino acids. The read is trimmed to its CDR3 DNA, 42 bases read in frame from base 1. The receptor chain draws on TRBV5-4 and TRBJ1-5, and 9 bases in between align with TRBD1. The receptor was isolated from a man between 25 and 39 years old with type 1 diabetes. Sequencing was performed on naive CD4+ T cells from blood. What this sample's cell subset or site label stands for: true naive CD4+ T cells. The CDR3 reads CASSEGQGNQPQHF. Read as DNA, the sequence is TGTGCCAGCAGCGAGGGACAGGGAAATCAGCCCCAGCATTTT.